These 23 T cell receptor beta chains share one sample of origin, sequenced in a study of cytomegalovirus exposure and HLA in healthy donors. The study ran its PCR with 60 Vbeta and 13 Jbeta primers. The table came from immunoSEQ multiplex PCR; TCRdb's copy has only in-frame clones and leaves some out. The profile shows nearly 70,000 clones, about 74% of them singletons. Sequenced: PBMCs. These receptors were obtained from a woman aged 55-69 years in good health and CMV-seropositive.

V usage is TRBV4-1 and J usage is TRBJ1-4; D is perhaps TRBD1 (5 bases). The germline V and J ends were trimmed by 1 base and 4 bases, with 16 bases remaining between them. This CDR3 spans 17 amino acids. Germline V gene lookup returns CDR1 MGHRA and CDR2 YSYEKL. Written as DNA, the CDR3 is TGCGCCAGCAGCCAAGCAGGGTCTCTGGGTAGTAATGAAAAACTGTTTTTT. Protein: CASSQAGSLGSNEKLFF.

V and J are TRBV11-2 and TRBJ2-7; TRBD2 aligns across 8 bases. The V gene's germline CDR1 is SGHAT and CDR2 FQNNGV. The CDR3 covers 14 residues. V was pared by 6 bases and J by 3 bases, with 7 bases of the junction left unmatched. The CDR3 nucleotides read TGTGCCAGCAGTCAAACTAGCGGATACTACGAGCAGTACTTC. Translating it yields CASSQTSGYYEQYF.

This chain uses TRBV30 with TRBJ2-7; a weak D match, TRBD1 (5 bases). V was shortened by 2 bases and J by 3 bases, with 11 bases between the two germline ends. The CDR3 consists of 13 residues. Germline V gene lookup returns CDR1 GTSNPN and CDR2 SVGIG (reference sequence). The CDR3 is CAWSRQTNYEQYF. DNA of the CDR3: TGTGCCTGGAGTCGACAGACCAACTACGAGCAGTACTTC.

This clone was seen only a few times. This sequence joins TRBV4-1 and TRBJ2-5, with 9 bases matching TRBD1. V was clipped by 4 bases and J by 5 bases; unmatched bases: 5. Germline V gives CDR1 MGHRA, CDR2 YSYEKL. The CDR3 is made up of 14 amino acids. This CDR3 reads CASSLTGGTETQYF. In DNA form, the CDR3 reads TGCGCCAGCAGCCTAACAGGGGGCACCGAGACCCAGTACTTC.

The rearrangement links TRBV10-3 to TRBJ1-1; D gene unclear. Germline CDR1 and CDR2: ENHRY and SYGVKD. The CDR3 loop spans 14 amino acids. Trimming removed 2 bases at V and 5 bases at J, with 12 bases between. CDR3 bases: TGTGCCATCAGTGAGGCCCTGATGAGGACTGAAGCTTTCTTT. Translation: CAISEALMRTEAFF.

Written as DNA, the CDR3 is TGTGCCAGTAGTATTATGGTATCACCAGATAACTATGGCTACACCTTC. Its protein is CASSIMVSPDNYGYTF. The chain employs TRBV19 and TRBJ1-2; D not resolved. Per germline, CDR1 LNHDA and CDR2 SQIVND (reference sequence). V was cut by 3 bases and J by 1 base, with 15 bases left in between. The CDR3 runs 16 residues.

The chain links TRBV6-5 to TRBJ1-2; the match to TRBD1 covers 7 bases. The V and J ends lost 3 bases and 8 bases, in that order; junction bases with no gene match: 6. From germline, CDR1 is MNHEY and CDR2 SVGAGI. CDR3 length: 13 amino acids. CDR3 sequence reads: CASSYPGQVGYTF. The CDR3 DNA reads as TGTGCCAGCAGTTATCCCGGACAGGTGGGCTACACCTTC.

V and J are TRBV7-2 and TRBJ1-2, with D maybe TRBD1 (6 bases). Trimming took 5 bases from V and 2 from J, leaving 9 bases between them. The germline CDR1 and CDR2 sequences are SGHTA and FQGNSA. The length of the CDR3 is 13 residues. In DNA, the CDR3 is TGTGCCAGCAGCCACAGGGAAAACTATGGCTACACCTTC. This translates into CASSHRENYGYTF.

The chain recombines TRBV11-1 with TRBJ1-3, with D perhaps matching TRBD1 (6 bases). Germline assignment: CDR1 SGHAT and CDR2 FQDESV (reference sequence). V was pared by 1 base and J by 0 bases, with 7 bases between. The CDR3 sequence is 15 residues long. CDR3 protein: CASSLEGGSGNTIYF. For the CDR3, the DNA is TGTGCCAGCAGCTTAGAAGGGGGCTCTGGAAACACCATATATTTT. Together with reference TRBV11-1 and TRBJ1-3, the CDR3 gives the full variable domain: EAEVAQSPRYKITEKSQAVAFWCDPISGHATLYWYRQILGQGPELLVQFQDESVVDDSQLPKDRFSAERLKGVDSTLKIQPAELGDSAMYLCASSLEGGSGNTIYFGEGSWLTVV.

In its sample, this clone was seen a few times. The rearrangement joins TRBV30 to TRBJ1-1; 9 positions agree with TRBD1. CDR1 is GTSNPN, CDR2 SVGIG, per germline (reference sequence). J gave up 0 bases and V 5 bases, and 4 bases lay outside the gene matches. The CDR3 consists of 14 residues. In DNA, the CDR3 is TGTGCCTGGCGCCGGGACAGGGTGAACACTGAAGCTTTCTTT. Encoded protein: CAWRRDRVNTEAFF.

The rearrangement links TRBV29-1 to TRBJ1-2; maybe TRBD1 (5 bases). Trimming removed 3 bases from V and 1 base from J, with 18 bases in between. CDR1 and CDR2 (germline): SQVTM, ANQGSEA. The CDR3 loop spans 16 amino acids. CDR3 amino acids: CSVDPSRGGVNYGYTF. Here the CDR3 DNA reads TGCAGCGTTGACCCTAGCCGGGGAGGGGTTAACTATGGCTACACCTTC.

The genes are TRBV6-4 and TRBJ1-5, with D hard to call. This CDR3 has 14 residues. The V end was cut by 3 bases, the J end by 0 bases, with 6 bases between. In germline, CDR1 is MRHNA, CDR2 SNTAGT. DNA for the CDR3: TGTGCCAGCAGTGAATCTTATAGCAATCAGCCCCAGCATTTT. It is translated as CASSESYSNQPQHF.

The V and J genes are TRBV30 and TRBJ1-2; no clear D gene. Germline CDR1 and CDR2: GTSNPN and SVGIG (reference sequence). The CDR3 totals 13 residues. Trimming took off 8 bases at V and 3 bases at J, with 16 bases between the two ends. CDR3 bases: TGTGCCAGGGCCCGGGGTTCGGACTATGGCTACACCTTC. This encodes CARARGSDYGYTF.

This chain links TRBV5-6 with TRBJ2-3, with D tentatively TRBD2 (6 bases). The germline V and J ends were trimmed by 2 bases and 5 bases, with 6 bases remaining between them. The CDR3 consists of 12 residues. Per the germline V gene, CDR1 is SGHDT and CDR2 is YYEEEE. The CDR3 here is CASSFGRDTQYF. Written as DNA, the CDR3 is TGTGCCAGCAGCTTCGGGAGAGATACGCAGTATTTT.

The genes are TRBV19 and TRBJ2-7; D unclear. The CDR3 sequence is 14 residues long. Germline V gene lookup returns CDR1 LNHDA and CDR2 SQIVND (reference sequence). Trimming shortened V by 0 bases and J by 3 bases, and 9 bases separated the two germline ends. The CDR3 DNA reads TGTGCCAGTAGTATAGAAGCATCTTTCTACGAGCAGTACTTC. Translation: CASSIEASFYEQYF.

The V and J genes are TRBV30 and TRBJ1-4; the match to TRBD1 covers 7 bases. The junction had 8 bases not matched to a gene; V was cut back by 0 bases and J by 7 bases. Germline lookup yields CDR1 GTSNPN and CDR2 SVGIG (reference sequence). The CDR3 sequence is 15 residues long. The CDR3 nucleotides are TGTGCCTGGAGTGTAGTAGGGGGCAAGGGTGAAAAACTGTTTTTT. Its translation is CAWSVVGGKGEKLFF.

This clone was observed once. The V call is TRBV6-6, the J call TRBJ1-2; TRBD1 matches 9 bases. The CDR3 spans 15 residues. Per germline, CDR1 MNHNY and CDR2 SVGAGI (reference sequence). V lost 4 bases and J lost 7; bases outside the gene matches: 10. This CDR3 is CASSSKKTGGLGYTF. Here the CDR3 DNA reads TGTGCCAGCAGTTCCAAAAAAACAGGGGGCCTTGGCTACACCTTC.

Here the CDR3 DNA reads TGTGCCAGCAGTTTCGGGACGGGAGGGTTTGGCTACACCTTC. Residues: CASSFGTGGFGYTF. J is TRBJ1-2 and V is TRBV27; maybe TRBD1 (5 bases). Trimming removed 3 bases at V and 7 bases at J, with 15 bases between. The CDR3 has 14 amino acids. Germline CDR1 is MNHEY and CDR2 is SMNVEV (reference sequence).

This sequence joins TRBV18 and TRBJ2-1, with D possibly being TRBD2 (5 bases). The germline gives CDR1 KGHSH, CDR2 LQKENI. V lost 3 bases and J 8 bases, leaving 23 bases between the germline ends. This CDR3 contains 17 residues. CDR3 loop: CASSPLAAATKVYEQFF. Here the CDR3 DNA reads TGTGCCAGCTCACCCCTAGCAGCGGCCACAAAGGTCTATGAGCAGTTCTTC.

This chain connects TRBV9 to TRBJ2-3, with a weak D call TRBD2 (6 bases). The CDR3 is made up of 16 amino acids. The germline gives CDR1 SGDLS, CDR2 YYNGEE. The ends were cut back, 4 bases at V and 3 bases at J, with 18 bases in the middle. The CDR3: CASSTSRQEVTDTQYF. CDR3 nucleotide sequence: TGTGCCAGCAGCACTAGCAGGCAGGAAGTTACAGATACGCAGTATTTT.

This sequence joins TRBV4-2 and TRBJ2-3, with D unclear. V dropped 2 bases and J dropped 5 bases, with 14 bases sitting between them. Germline CDR1 LGHNA, CDR2 YNFKEQ. There are 15 residues in the CDR3. CDR3 coding DNA: TGTGCCAGCAGCCAAATCCCCGGCGGCGGAGATACGCAGTATTTT. This sequence encodes CASSQIPGGGDTQYF.

V is TRBV2 and J is TRBJ2-5; 9 bases line up with TRBD1. CDR1 SNHLY and CDR2 FYNNEI come from the germline V gene. This CDR3 comprises 14 residues. With 5 bases clipped from V and 4 bases from J, the junction kept 5 bases outside the gene matches. In nucleotides, the CDR3 is TGTGCCAGCAGTCAAAAGGACAGGGGAGAGACCCAGTACTTC. Protein sequence: CASSQKDRGETQYF.

This chain connects TRBV6-5 to TRBJ2-7; 7 bases align to TRBD2. V was pared by 6 bases and J by 4 bases, with 12 bases of the junction left unmatched. Germline V gene lookup returns CDR1 MNHEY and CDR2 SVGAGI. The CDR3 covers 15 residues. The CDR3, as DNA: TGTGCCAGCAGCGGCAGAGGAGCGGGGAGTTACGAGCAGTACTTC. Translation gives CASSGRGAGSYEQYF.